This T cell receptor (beta chain) was recovered during a study of blood T cell repertoires in COVID-19. About the study: COVID-19 samples collected from the United States, Italy and Spain covered acute and convalescent phases.

Clones were read by immunoSEQ multiplex PCR, and TCRdb kept only the in-frame ones, dropping some. The sample has some 200,000 clones, around 85% seen once. Germline assignment: CDR1 LNHDA and CDR2 SQIVND (reference sequence). The V segment lost 4 bases and the J segment 6 bases; nucleotides outside the gene matches: 7. This CDR3 is built from 14 residues. V usage is TRBV19 and J usage is TRBJ2-5; 8 bases map to TRBD1. The sequence came from a woman between 55 and 75 years old with acute or convalescent COVID-19. Sequenced sample: peripheral blood. The CDR3, as DNA: TGTGCCAGTAGTAGGGCAGGGGGCTCGCAGACCCAGTACTTC. Its translation is CASSRAGGSQTQYF.